This T cell receptor (beta chain) was identified in a study of shared clonotypes between healthy human individuals. TCRdb keeps only in-frame clones here, not all; method: immunoSEQ multiplex PCR. The sample shows 2 million to 2.5 million clones, just under 95% of them seen only once. Germline V gives CDR1 LGHNT, CDR2 FRNRAP. V was clipped by 6 bases and J by 6 bases; unmatched bases: 4. The CDR3 loop spans 12 amino acids. The sequence derives from a man younger than 30 in good health. Some clones in this sample may be carry-over from other donors' samples. The chain is built from TRBV12-5 and TRBJ2-7, with 8 bases identical to TRBD1. The sequenced sample was naive CD4+ T cells from PBMCs. The sample's subset: CD45RA+ positively selected. The CDR3 reads CASGPDRGEQYF. CDR3 bases: TGTGCTAGTGGCCCTGACAGGGGCGAGCAGTACTTC.